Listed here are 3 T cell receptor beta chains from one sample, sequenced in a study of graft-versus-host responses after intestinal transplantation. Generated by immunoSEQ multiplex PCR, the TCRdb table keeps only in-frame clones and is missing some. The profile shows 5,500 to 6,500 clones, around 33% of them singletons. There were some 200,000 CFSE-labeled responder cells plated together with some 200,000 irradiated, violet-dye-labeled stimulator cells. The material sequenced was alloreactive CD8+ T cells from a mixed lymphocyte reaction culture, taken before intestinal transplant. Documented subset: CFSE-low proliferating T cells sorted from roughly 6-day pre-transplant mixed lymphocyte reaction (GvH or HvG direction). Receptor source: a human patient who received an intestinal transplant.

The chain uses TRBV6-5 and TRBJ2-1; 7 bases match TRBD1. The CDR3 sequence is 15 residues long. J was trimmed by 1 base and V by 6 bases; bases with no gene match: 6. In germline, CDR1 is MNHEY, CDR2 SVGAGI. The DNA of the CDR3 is TGTGCCAGCAGGCAGGACAGGATTTCCTACAATGAGCAGTTCTTC. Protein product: CASRQDRISYNEQFF.

This CDR3 reads CASRPDRGQHYEQYF. The CDR3 DNA reads as TGTGCCAGCAGACCAGACAGGGGACAGCACTACGAGCAGTACTTC. This rearrangement joins TRBV2 to TRBJ2-7, with 8 nucleotides matching TRBD1. CDR3 size: 15 residues. Trimming at V came to 6 bases and at J to 3 bases, leaving 10 bases not matched to a gene. In germline, CDR1 is SNHLY, CDR2 FYNNEI. The full variable domain, completed using reference TRBV2 and TRBJ2-7, is EPEVTQTPSHQVTQMGQEVILRCVPISNHLYFYWYRQILGQKVEFLVSFYNNEISEKSEIFDDQFSVERPDGSNFTLKIRSTKLEDSAMYFCASRPDRGQHYEQYFGPGTRLTVT.

CDR3 in DNA: TGTGCCAGCTCACTCTTACAGACGGAAAAACTGTTTTTT. It specifies CASSLLQTEKLFF. J is TRBJ1-4 and V is TRBV18; D not resolved. Germline V lookup: CDR1 KGHSH, CDR2 LQKENI. Trimming took 4 bases from V and 8 from J, leaving 11 bases between them. This CDR3 contains 13 residues. Filled out from reference TRBV18 and TRBJ1-4, the complete variable domain reads NAGVMQNPRHLVRRRGQEARLRCSPMKGHSHVYWYRQLPEEGLKFMVYLQKENIIDESGMPKERFSAEFPKEGPSILRIQQVVRGDSAAYFCASSLLQTEKLFFGSGTQLSVL.